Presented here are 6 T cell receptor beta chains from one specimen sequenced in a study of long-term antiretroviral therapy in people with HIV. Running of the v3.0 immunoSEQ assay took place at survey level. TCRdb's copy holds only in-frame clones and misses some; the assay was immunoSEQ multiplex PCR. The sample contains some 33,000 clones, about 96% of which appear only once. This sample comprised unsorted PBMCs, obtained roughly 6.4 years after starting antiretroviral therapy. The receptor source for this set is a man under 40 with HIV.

The CDR3: CASSYFRGQGTDTQYF. The CDR3 coding sequence is TGTGCCAGCAGTTACTTCAGGGGGCAGGGGACAGATACGCAGTATTTT. The genes are TRBV6-5 and TRBJ2-3, with 8 positions matching TRBD1. Unmatched junction bases numbered 6, after V lost 1 base and J lost 3 bases. The CDR3 length is 16 residues. The germline gives CDR1 MNHEY, CDR2 SVGAGI.

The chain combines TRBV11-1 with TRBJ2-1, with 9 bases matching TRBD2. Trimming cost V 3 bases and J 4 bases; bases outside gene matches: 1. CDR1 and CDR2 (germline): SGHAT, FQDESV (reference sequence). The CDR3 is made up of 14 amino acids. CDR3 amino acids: CASSFSGRYNEQFF. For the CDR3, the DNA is TGTGCCAGCAGCTTTAGCGGGAGATACAATGAGCAGTTCTTC.

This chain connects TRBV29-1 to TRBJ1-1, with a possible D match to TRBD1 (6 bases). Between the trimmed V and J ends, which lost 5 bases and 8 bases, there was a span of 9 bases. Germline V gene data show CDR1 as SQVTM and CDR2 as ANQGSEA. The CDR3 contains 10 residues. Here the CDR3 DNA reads TGCAGCGTTTGGACAGTCGAAGCTTTCTTT. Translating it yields CSVWTVEAFF.

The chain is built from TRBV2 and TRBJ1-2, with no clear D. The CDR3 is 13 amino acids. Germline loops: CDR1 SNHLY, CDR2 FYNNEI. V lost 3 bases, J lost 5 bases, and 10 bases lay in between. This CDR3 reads CASSEGSSYGYTF. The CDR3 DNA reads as TGTGCCAGCAGTGAGGGGTCTAGTTATGGCTACACCTTC.

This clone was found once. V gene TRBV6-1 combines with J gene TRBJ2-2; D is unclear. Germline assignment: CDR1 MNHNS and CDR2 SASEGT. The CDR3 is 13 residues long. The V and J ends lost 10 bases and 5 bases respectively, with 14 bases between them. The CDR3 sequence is CATEERVTGELFF. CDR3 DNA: TGTGCCACCGAGGAAAGAGTAACCGGGGAGCTGTTTTTT.

The CDR3 reads CASSLPTSGPSTDTQYF. The CDR3 region has the DNA TGTGCCAGCAGCCTTCCCACTAGCGGGCCTAGCACAGATACGCAGTATTTT. The chain uses TRBV7-2 and TRBJ2-3, with TRBD2 matching 9 bases. Unmatched junction bases numbered 9, after V lost 5 bases and J lost 0 bases. Germline V gene lookup returns CDR1 SGHTA and CDR2 FQGNSA. CDR3 length equals 17 residues.